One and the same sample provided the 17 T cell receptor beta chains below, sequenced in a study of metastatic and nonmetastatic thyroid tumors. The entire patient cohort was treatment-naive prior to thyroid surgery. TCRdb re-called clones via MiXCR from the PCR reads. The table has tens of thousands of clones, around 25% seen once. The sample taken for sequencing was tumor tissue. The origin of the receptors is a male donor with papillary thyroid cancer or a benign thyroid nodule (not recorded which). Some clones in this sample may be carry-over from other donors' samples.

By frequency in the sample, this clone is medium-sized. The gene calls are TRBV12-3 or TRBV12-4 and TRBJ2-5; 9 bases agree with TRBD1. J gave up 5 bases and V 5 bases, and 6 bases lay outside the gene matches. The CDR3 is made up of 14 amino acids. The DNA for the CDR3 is TGTGCCAGCAGTCCCTTACAGGGGGCCGAGACCCAGTACTTC. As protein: CASSPLQGAETQYF.

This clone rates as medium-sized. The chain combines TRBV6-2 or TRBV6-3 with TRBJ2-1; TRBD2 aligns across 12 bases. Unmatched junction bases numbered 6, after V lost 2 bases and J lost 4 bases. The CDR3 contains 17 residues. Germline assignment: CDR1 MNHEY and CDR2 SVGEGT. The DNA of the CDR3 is TGTGCCAGCAGTTACCCCGACGGACTAGCGGGGTACAATGAGCAGTTCTTC. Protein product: CASSYPDGLAGYNEQFF.

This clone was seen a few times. The CDR3 here is CASSRQGSTDTQYF. The DNA of the CDR3 is TGTGCCAGCAGCCGGCAGGGGAGCACAGATACGCAGTATTTT. The chain couples TRBV12-3 or TRBV12-4 to TRBJ2-3; tentative D call: TRBD1 (6 bases). With 6 bases removed from V and 0 bases from J, the gap between germline ends came to 10 bases. The CDR3 runs to 14 residues.

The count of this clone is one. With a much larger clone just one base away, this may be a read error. The CDR3 loop is CASSLSPFRTGGRGHNEQLF. CDR3 sequence (DNA): TGTGCCAGCAGTCTTTCCCCTTTTCGGACTGGCGGGAGGGGCCACAATGAGCAGTTGTTC. This rearrangement joins TRBV12-1 to TRBJ2-1; TRBD2 is taken as the D call from the table, unchecked against the DNA. TRBV12-1 is termed a pseudogene. This CDR3 spans 20 amino acids.

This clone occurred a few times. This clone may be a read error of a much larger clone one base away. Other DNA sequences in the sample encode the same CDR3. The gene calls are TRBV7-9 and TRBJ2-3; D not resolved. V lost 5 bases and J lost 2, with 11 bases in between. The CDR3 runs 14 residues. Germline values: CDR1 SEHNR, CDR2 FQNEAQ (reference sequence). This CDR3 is CASSPRMHTDTQYF. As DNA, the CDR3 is TGTGCCAGCAGCCCTCGGATGCACACAGATACGCAGTATTTT.

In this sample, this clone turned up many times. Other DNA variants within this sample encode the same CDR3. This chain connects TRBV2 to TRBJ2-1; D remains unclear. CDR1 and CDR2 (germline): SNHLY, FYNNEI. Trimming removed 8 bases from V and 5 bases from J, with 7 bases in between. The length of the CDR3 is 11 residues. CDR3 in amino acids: CASGPDNEQFF. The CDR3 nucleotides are TGTGCCAGCGGGCCCGACAATGAGCAGTTCTTC.

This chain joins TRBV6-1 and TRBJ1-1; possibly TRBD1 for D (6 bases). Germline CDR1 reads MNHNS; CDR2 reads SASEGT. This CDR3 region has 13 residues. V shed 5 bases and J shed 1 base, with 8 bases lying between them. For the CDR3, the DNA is TGTGCCAGCAGTATGGACAGGAACACTGAAGCTTTCTTT. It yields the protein CASSMDRNTEAFF.

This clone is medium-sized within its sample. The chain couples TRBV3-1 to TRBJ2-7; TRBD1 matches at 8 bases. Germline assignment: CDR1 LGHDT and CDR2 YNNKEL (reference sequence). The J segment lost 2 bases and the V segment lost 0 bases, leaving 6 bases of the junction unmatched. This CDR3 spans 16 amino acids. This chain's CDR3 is CASSQDRGQGTYEQYF. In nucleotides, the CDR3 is TGTGCCAGCAGCCAAGATCGTGGACAGGGCACCTACGAGCAGTACTTC.

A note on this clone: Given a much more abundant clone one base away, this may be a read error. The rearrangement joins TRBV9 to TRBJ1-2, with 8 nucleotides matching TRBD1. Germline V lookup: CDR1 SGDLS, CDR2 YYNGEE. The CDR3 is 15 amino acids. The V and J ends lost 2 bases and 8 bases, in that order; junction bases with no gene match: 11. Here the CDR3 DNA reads TGTGCCAGCAGCGTTCTGACAGGGGAAACAGGAGGCTACACCTTC. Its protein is CASSVLTGETGGYTF.

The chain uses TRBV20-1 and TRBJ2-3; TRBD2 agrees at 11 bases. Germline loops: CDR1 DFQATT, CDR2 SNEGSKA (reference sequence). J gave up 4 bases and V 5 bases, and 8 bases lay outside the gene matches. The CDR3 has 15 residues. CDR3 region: CSAVVWGLAADTQYF. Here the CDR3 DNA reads TGCAGTGCTGTAGTTTGGGGACTAGCGGCAGATACGCAGTATTTT.

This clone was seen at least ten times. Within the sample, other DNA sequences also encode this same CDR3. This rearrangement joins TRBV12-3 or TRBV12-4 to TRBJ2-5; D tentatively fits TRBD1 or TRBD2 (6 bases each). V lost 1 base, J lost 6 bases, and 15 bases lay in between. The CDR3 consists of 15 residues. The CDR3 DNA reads TGTGCCAGCAGTTTAGTAACCGGGGGCTCAAAGACCCAGTACTTC. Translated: CASSLVTGGSKTQYF.

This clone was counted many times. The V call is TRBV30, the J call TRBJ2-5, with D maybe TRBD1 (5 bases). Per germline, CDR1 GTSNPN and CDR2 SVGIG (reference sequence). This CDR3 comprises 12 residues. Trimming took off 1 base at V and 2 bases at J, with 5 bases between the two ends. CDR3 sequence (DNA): TGTGCCTGGAGTGGACAGCAAGAGACCCAGTACTTC. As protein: CAWSGQQETQYF.

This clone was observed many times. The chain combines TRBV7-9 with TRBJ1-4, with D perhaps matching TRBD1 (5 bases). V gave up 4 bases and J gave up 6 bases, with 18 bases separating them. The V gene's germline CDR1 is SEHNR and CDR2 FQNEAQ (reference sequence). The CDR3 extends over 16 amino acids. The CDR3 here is CASSSSLGGFYEKLFF. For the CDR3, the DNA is TGTGCCAGCAGCTCCTCGCTTGGGGGGTTTTATGAAAAACTGTTTTTT.

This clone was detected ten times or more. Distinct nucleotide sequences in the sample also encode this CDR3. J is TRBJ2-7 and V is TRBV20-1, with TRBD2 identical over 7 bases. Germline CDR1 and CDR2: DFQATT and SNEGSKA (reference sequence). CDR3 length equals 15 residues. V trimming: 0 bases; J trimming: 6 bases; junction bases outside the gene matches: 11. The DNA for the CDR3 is TGCAGTGCTAGAGATTGGGTAGCGGGTCTTGGCGAGCAGTACTTC. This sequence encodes CSARDWVAGLGEQYF.

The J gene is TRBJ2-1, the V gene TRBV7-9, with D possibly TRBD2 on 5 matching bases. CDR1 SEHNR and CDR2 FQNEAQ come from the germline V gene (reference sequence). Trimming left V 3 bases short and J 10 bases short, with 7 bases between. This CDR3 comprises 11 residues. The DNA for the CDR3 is TGTGCCAGCAGCTTCGAGCGGGAGCAGTTCTTC. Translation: CASSFEREQFF.

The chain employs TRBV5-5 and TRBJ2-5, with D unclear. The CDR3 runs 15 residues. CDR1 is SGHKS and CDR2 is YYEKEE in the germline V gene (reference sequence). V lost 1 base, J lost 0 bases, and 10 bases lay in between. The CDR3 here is CASSLPRTYQETQYF. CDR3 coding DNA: TGTGCCAGCAGCTTGCCCAGGACGTACCAAGAGACCCAGTACTTC. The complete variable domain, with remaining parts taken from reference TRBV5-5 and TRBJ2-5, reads DAGVTQSPTHLIKTRGQQVTLRCSPISGHKSVSWYQQVLGQGPQFIFQYYEKEERGRGNFPDRFSARQFPNYSSELNVNALLLGDSALYLCASSLPRTYQETQYFGPGTRLLVL.

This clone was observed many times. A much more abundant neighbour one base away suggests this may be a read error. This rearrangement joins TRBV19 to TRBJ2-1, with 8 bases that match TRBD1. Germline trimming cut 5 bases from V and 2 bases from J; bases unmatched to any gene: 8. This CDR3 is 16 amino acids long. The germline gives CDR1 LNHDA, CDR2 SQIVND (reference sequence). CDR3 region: CASSPWTGRPYNEQFF. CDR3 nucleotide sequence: TGTGCCAGTAGTCCCTGGACAGGGAGACCCTACAATGAGCAGTTCTTC.